This TCR beta chain is drawn from a study of cytomegalovirus exposure and HLA in healthy donors. The PCR ran on 60 Vbeta and 13 Jbeta primers. Sequencing used immunoSEQ multiplex PCR; TCRdb keeps in-frame clones, though not all of them. The data hold 110,000 to 150,000 clones, with about 79% observed a single time. The V end lost 0 bases, the J end lost 5 bases, and 17 bases lay between the germline ends. The CDR3 contains 16 residues. Germline CDR1 SGHRS, CDR2 YFSETQ. The chain employs TRBV5-1 and TRBJ2-5, with a tentative D call TRBD2 (5 bases). The clonotype originates from a man in his forties or fifties in good health and CMV-seropositive. Sequencing was done on a sample of PBMCs. The DNA for the CDR3 is TGCGCCAGCAGCTTGGTCCTCGGTATTGTAGCGGAGACCCAGTACTTC. Translated: CASSLVLGIVAETQYF. Filled out from reference TRBV5-1 and TRBJ2-5, the complete variable domain reads KAGVTQTPRYLIKTRGQQVTLSCSPISGHRSVSWYQQTPGQGLQFLFEYFSETQRNKGNFPGRFSGRQFSNSRSEMNVSTLELGDSALYLCASSLVLGIVAETQYFGPGTRLLVL.